What follows is one TCR beta chain and its context. From germline, CDR1 is SGDLS and CDR2 YYNGEE. V lost 2 bases and J 2 bases, leaving 11 bases between the germline ends. The length of the CDR3 is 14 residues. This record comes from a study of CD8+ T cells in alopecia areata. After isolation, RNA underwent reverse transcription to generate cDNA as the sequencing template. Assay: immunoSEQ multiplex PCR; the TCRdb copy retains only in-frame clones and omits some. Among about 140,000 clones listed, around four fifths were seen once. Treatment denoted: oral pan-JAK inhibitor, 5-10 mg twice daily. The sequencing used CD8+ T cells sorted from blood, collected at week 4, from a patient treated with tofacitinib. The V and J genes are TRBV9 and TRBJ2-7; D is unclear. The sequence was collected from a human donor with alopecia areata. The CDR3 reads CASSVGRSTYEQYF. CDR3 sequence (DNA): TGTGCCAGCAGCGTCGGCAGAAGTACCTACGAGCAGTACTTC. Full variable domain (remainder filled in from reference TRBV9 and TRBJ2-7): DSGVTQTPKHLITATGQRVTLRCSPRSGDLSVYWYQQSLDQGLQFLIQYYNGEERAKGNILERFSAQQFPDLHSELNLSSLELGDSALYFCASSVGRSTYEQYFGPGTRLTVT.